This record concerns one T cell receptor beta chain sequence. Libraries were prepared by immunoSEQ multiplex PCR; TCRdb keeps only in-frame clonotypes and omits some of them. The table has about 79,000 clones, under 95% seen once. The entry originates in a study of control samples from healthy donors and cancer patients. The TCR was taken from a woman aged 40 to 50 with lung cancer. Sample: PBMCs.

CDR3 DNA sequence: TGTGCCAGCTCGGGACAACATAACACTGAAGCTTTCTTT. Translation: CASSGQHNTEAFF. The genes are TRBV25-1 and TRBJ1-1; D may be TRBD1 (6 bases). Germline lookup yields CDR1 MGHDK and CDR2 SYGVNS. The CDR3 is 13 residues long. The V end was cut by 8 bases, the J end by 2 bases, with 12 bases between.